These 3 T cell receptor beta chains were all obtained from the same sample, sequenced in a study of OX40 agonist ivuxolimab in advanced cancers. Profiling relied on immunoSEQ multiplex PCR, and the TCRdb table lists in-frame clones only, not all of them. The sample has about 80,000 clones, more than 80% seen once. Sequences were derived from CD4+ or CD8+ T cells sorted from blood, sampled in a trial of the OX40 agonist ivuxolimab. The receptor set was obtained from an adult with an advanced solid tumor such as melanoma, head and neck, liver or kidney cancer.

The V call is TRBV25-1, the J call TRBJ2-2, with TRBD1 matching over 11 bases. V was clipped by 4 bases and J by 6 bases; unmatched bases: 10. CDR3 length equals 17 residues. Germline lookup yields CDR1 MGHDK and CDR2 SYGVNS. The CDR3 spells CASSALGQGARAGELFF. DNA of the CDR3: TGTGCCAGCAGTGCCCTCGGACAGGGGGCAAGGGCCGGGGAGCTGTTTTTT.

The genes are TRBV11-3 and TRBJ1-1, with D perhaps TRBD1 (5 bases). Looked up from germline, CDR1 is SGHNT and CDR2 is YENEEA. Between the trimmed V and J ends, which lost 5 bases and 0 bases, there was a span of 7 bases. This CDR3 spans 13 amino acids. CDR3 nucleotides: TGTGCCAGCAGCGCGGGGCTGAACACTGAAGCTTTCTTT. Translated, it gives CASSAGLNTEAFF.

This chain joins TRBV28 and TRBJ1-2; TRBD1 might be the D (5 bases). V was cut by 1 base and J by 4 bases, with 10 bases left in between. The CDR3 covers 14 residues. Germline CDR1 MDHEN, CDR2 SYDVKM. The CDR3 coding sequence is TGTGCCAGCAGTTTATTTGAAGGGGTCTATGGCTACACCTTC. Its translation: CASSLFEGVYGYTF.